The clone carrying this TCR beta chain was recorded a few times. Its target is unknown. TCRdb ran MiXCR on the 5' RACE reads and lists one entry per CDR3 protein. The repertoire holds 450,000 or so distinct CDR3 sequences, with more than 13% as singletons. The CDR3 consists of 15 residues. Trimming cost V 5 bases and J 2 bases, with 13 bases left between them. The germline gives CDR1 SGHTA, CDR2 FQGNSA. The data were taken from a study of identical twins. The study, taken as a whole, reports: Without tracking the same donors, conclusions rested on cross-sectional statistical analysis.

These data were likewise used in another study, on yellow fever vaccine responses in identical twins.

The source material was CD4+ T cells sorted from blood. The chain joins TRBV7-2 to TRBJ2-1; weak D call: TRBD1 (6 bases). This clonotype originated in a woman aged 18-30 years in good health. DNA of the CDR3: TGTGCCAGCAGCGCCCGACAGGTTACCTACAATGAGCAGTTCTTC. Translated: CASSARQVTYNEQFF.